This entry lists 17 T cell receptor beta chains sequenced from one sample in a study of PD-1 blockade in classical Hodgkin lymphoma. Data came from immunoSEQ multiplex PCR; TCRdb stores just in-frame clones and leaves some out. The profile shows 2,900 or so clones, nearly 75% of them singletons. In every patient, relapse followed autologous stem cell transplantation, while exposure to brentuximab vedotin differed. The study isolated CD8+ T cells from thawed PBMCs by magnetic negative selection. This specimen was CD8+ T cells from blood, taken at baseline. The receptors derive from a human donor with classical Hodgkin lymphoma.

The CDR3 DNA follows: TGCGCCAGCAGCTGGAATACGGGGGGCGGCTACACCTTC. It encodes CASSWNTGGGYTF. The rearrangement joins TRBV5-1 to TRBJ1-2, with a weak D call TRBD1 (6 bases). V lost 3 bases to trimming and J lost 8 bases, with 14 bases between them. The germline gives CDR1 SGHRS, CDR2 YFSETQ. The CDR3 has 13 amino acids.

The genes are TRBV5-4 and TRBJ2-3, with D perhaps assigned TRBD1 or TRBD2 (5 bases each). Between the trimmed V and J ends, which lost 2 bases and 6 bases, there was a span of 13 bases. Germline V CDR1 and CDR2: SGHNT, YYREEE (reference sequence). The CDR3 loop spans 14 amino acids. DNA for the CDR3: TGTGCCAGCAGCTTCGGGTCAGGGAGTGATACGCAGTATTTT. Its protein product is CASSFGSGSDTQYF. The full variable domain, its missing parts supplied by reference TRBV5-4 and TRBJ2-3, is ETGVTQSPTHLIKTRGQQVTLRCSSQSGHNTVSWYQQALGQGPQFIFQYYREEENGRGNFPPRFSGLQFPNYSSELNVNALELDDSALYLCASSFGSGSDTQYFGPGTRLTVL.

This clone came up once. The chain carries TRBV7-9 and TRBJ2-7, with TRBD1 identical over 8 bases. This CDR3 comprises 15 residues. Germline lookup yields CDR1 SEHNR and CDR2 FQNEAQ (reference sequence). V lost 3 bases and J lost 1; bases outside the gene matches: 5. CDR3 region: CASSFQGAGSYEQYF. The CDR3 region has the DNA TGTGCCAGCAGCTTCCAGGGGGCAGGGTCCTACGAGCAGTACTTC.

The chain carries TRBV28 and TRBJ2-7; D remains unclear. Trimming took off 3 bases at V and 4 bases at J, with 10 bases between the two ends. This CDR3 region has 13 residues. CDR1 is MDHEN, CDR2 SYDVKM, per germline. The CDR3 bases are TGTGCCAGCAGTTTGGAGTCGAGGTACGAGCAGTACTTC. Translation: CASSLESRYEQYF.

The rearrangement joins TRBV7-2 to TRBJ1-2; no firm D call. CDR3 length: 13 residues. Looked up from germline, CDR1 is SGHTA and CDR2 is FQGNSA. Trimming removed 2 bases from V and 2 bases from J, with 6 bases in between. CDR3 nucleotides: TGTGCCAGCAGCTTAAACAGAAACTATGGCTACACCTTC. This encodes CASSLNRNYGYTF. Filled out from reference TRBV7-2 and TRBJ1-2, the complete variable domain reads GAGVSQSPSNKVTEKGKDVELRCDPISGHTALYWYRQSLGQGLEFLIYFQGNSAPDKSGLPSDRFSAERTGGSVSTLTIQRTQQEDSAVYLCASSLNRNYGYTFGSGTRLTVV.

The gene calls are TRBV6-1 and TRBJ1-4; TRBD1 matches at 7 bases. V lost 3 bases to trimming and J lost 8 bases; unmatched junction nucleotides: 9. The CDR3 runs to 15 residues. Germline CDR1 reads MNHNS; CDR2 reads SASEGT. The CDR3 spells CASSDLSDRAEKLFF. CDR3 DNA sequence: TGTGCCAGCAGTGATCTTTCCGACAGGGCCGAAAAACTGTTTTTT.

The genes are TRBV7-9 and TRBJ1-2; D is perhaps TRBD1 (6 bases). CDR1 is SEHNR, CDR2 FQNEAQ, per germline (reference sequence). This CDR3 contains 15 residues. The V end lost 3 bases, the J end lost 2 bases, and 13 bases lay between the germline ends. The CDR3 region is CASSFNEDRNYGYTF. The CDR3 DNA reads TGTGCCAGCAGCTTCAACGAGGACAGAAACTATGGCTACACCTTC. The variable domain in full, with the rest retrieved from reference TRBV7-9 and TRBJ1-2, is DTGVSQNPRHKITKRGQNVTFRCDPISEHNRLYWYRQTLGQGPEFLTYFQNEAQLEKSRLLSDRFSAERPKGSFSTLEIQRTEQGDSAMYLCASSFNEDRNYGYTFGSGTRLTVV.

This chain joins TRBV4-3 and TRBJ2-5, with D possibly being TRBD2 (6 bases). The V and J ends lost 0 bases and 3 bases respectively, with 8 bases between them. Germline CDR1 LGHNA, CDR2 YSLEER. This CDR3 contains 14 residues. The CDR3 loop reads CASSQDWREETQYF. CDR3 bases: TGCGCCAGCAGCCAAGATTGGAGGGAAGAGACCCAGTACTTC.

The V and J genes are TRBV19 and TRBJ1-1, with no clear D. V was cut by 1 base and J by 6 bases, with 6 bases left in between. The CDR3 covers 12 residues. Looked up from germline, CDR1 is LNHDA and CDR2 is SQIVND (reference sequence). DNA of the CDR3: TGTGCCAGTAGTATAGTAGGAGCTGAAGCTTTCTTT. Translating it yields CASSIVGAEAFF.

The chain employs TRBV5-6 and TRBJ1-1, with TRBD1 as a possible D gene (5 bases). Germline values: CDR1 SGHDT, CDR2 YYEEEE. The CDR3 consists of 17 residues. V was shortened by 4 bases and J by 3 bases, with 22 bases between the two germline ends. The CDR3 spells CASSPRQGGRSDTEAFF. The CDR3 DNA reads as TGTGCCAGCAGCCCCCGGCAGGGCGGTCGTTCGGACACTGAAGCTTTCTTT.

The CDR3 nucleotides are TGTGCCAGCAGCCTCGGGCGGAGCTCCTACAATGAGCAGTTCTTC. Protein product: CASSLGRSSYNEQFF. The genes are TRBV4-2 and TRBJ2-1; unclear D gene. This CDR3 spans 15 amino acids. The V gene lost 4 bases and the J gene lost 0 bases, with 10 bases spanning the gap. Per the germline V gene, CDR1 is LGHNA and CDR2 is YNFKEQ.

CDR3 coding DNA: TGTGCCAGCAGCTTAGTGATAGCGGGGGGGCGTAGTTACAATGAGCAGTTCTTC. Translated: CASSLVIAGGRSYNEQFF. V usage is TRBV7-8 and J usage is TRBJ2-1, with 11 bases lining up with TRBD2. V trimming: 1 base; J trimming: 4 bases; junction bases outside the gene matches: 9. Germline assignment: CDR1 SGHVS and CDR2 FQNEAQ. This CDR3 is 18 amino acids long.

V and J are TRBV6-5 and TRBJ2-3; D ambiguous. CDR1 is MNHEY, CDR2 SVGAGI, per germline. Trimming cost V 2 bases and J 2 bases, with 5 bases left between them. This CDR3 is built from 13 residues. The DNA for the CDR3 is TGTGCCAGCAGTTACCGTATCACAGATACGCAGTATTTT. As protein: CASSYRITDTQYF.

This rearrangement joins TRBV19 to TRBJ2-1, with 10 positions matching TRBD2. CDR3 size: 16 residues. Looked up from germline, CDR1 is LNHDA and CDR2 is SQIVND (reference sequence). Losses at the gene ends were 5 bases for V and 1 base for J; bases not matched to a gene: 5. This CDR3 reads CASSLIAGGSYNEQFF. The CDR3 DNA reads TGTGCCAGTAGTCTAATAGCGGGGGGTTCCTACAATGAGCAGTTCTTC.

The V call is TRBV28, the J call TRBJ1-6; no firm D call. The CDR3 extends over 13 amino acids. CDR1 is MDHEN, CDR2 SYDVKM, per germline. Trimming shortened V by 8 bases and J by 9 bases, and 14 bases separated the two germline ends. CDR3 bases: TGTGCCAGCCTCACGGTCCCTTCTTCACCCCTCCACTTT. The encoded protein is CASLTVPSSPLHF.

The gene calls are TRBV7-9 and TRBJ2-1; D is perhaps TRBD1 (5 bases). CDR3 length: 15 amino acids. Germline values: CDR1 SEHNR, CDR2 FQNEAQ (reference sequence). Trimming took 3 bases from V and 1 from J, leaving 10 bases between them. CDR3 sequence reads: CASSLSQGSYNEQFF. CDR3 bases: TGTGCCAGCAGCTTGAGTCAGGGTTCCTACAATGAGCAGTTCTTC.

This sequence joins TRBV2 and TRBJ2-1; no clear D gene. Trimming took 8 bases from V and 7 from J, leaving 9 bases between them. Germline V gives CDR1 SNHLY, CDR2 FYNNEI. This CDR3 is 11 amino acids long. The CDR3 is CASPRRNEQFF. CDR3 DNA sequence: TGTGCCAGCCCTCGGCGGAATGAGCAGTTCTTC.